The rows below give T cell receptor beta chains drawn from one sample of a study of response to subunit inactivated influenza vaccine. TCRdb passed the RT-PCR reads through MiXCR, listing each CDR3 protein once. The sample holds around 500,000 distinct CDR3 sequences; approximately 10% are singletons and the top ten take 9.5% to 15%. The specimen comprised PBMCs from blood, sampled 40 to 50 days after vaccination. These receptors all come from a man between 50 and 59 years old who received an inactivated influenza vaccine. CDR3s include the opening cysteine and the closing phenylalanine or tryptophan. D genes are given only for firm matches. Clone sizes are given selectively: once, few, many, or a class where the clone is expanded.

>TRBV6-5|.|TRBJ2-7|.
TGTGCCAGCAGTTACGGCGGACCCTCCTTTTACGAGCAGTACTTC
CASSYGGPSFYEQYF
>TRBV6-2/TRBV6-3|.|TRBJ2-7|.
TGTGCCAGCAGCCCCCGGGGACGCGGCACAGACGAGCAGTACTTC
CASSPRGRGTDEQYF
>TRBV5-1|few|TRBJ2-1|TRBD1
TGCGCCAGCAGCGGGACAGGGGCCAACAATGAGCAGTTCTTC
CASSGTGANNEQFF
>TRBV27|.|TRBJ2-1|.
TGTGCCAGCAGTTTTCTCGGCGGCCACTCCTACAATGAGCAGTTCTTC
CASSFLGGHSYNEQFF
>TRBV5-1|many|TRBJ2-3|.
TGCGCCAGCAGCCCTAGGTCTAGCACAGATACGCAGTATTTT
CASSPRSSTDTQYF
>TRBV29-1|many|TRBJ1-4|TRBD1
TGCAGCGTCAGGGGGACTGAAAAACTGTTTTTT
CSVRGTEKLFF
>TRBV5-6|few|TRBJ2-4|TRBD1
TGTGCCAGCAGTGGACAGGGCGGCAGAAACATTCAGTACTTC
CASSGQGGRNIQYF
>TRBV10-3|.|TRBJ2-5|TRBD2
TGTGCCACTACAGCGGGGACCAAAGAGACCCAGTACTTC
CATTAGTKETQYF
>TRBV5-1|.|TRBJ2-1|TRBD2
TGCGCCAGCAGCTTGGTTACTAGCGGAGCTTACAATGAGCAGTTCTTC
CASSLVTSGAYNEQFF
>TRBV5-6|.|TRBJ2-3|.
TGTGCCAGCAGCTTGAAAGGAACAGATACGCAGTATTTT
CASSLKGTDTQYF
>TRBV7-2|many|TRBJ2-6|.
TGTGCCAGCAGCCCTGACAGTACCGGGGCCAACGTCCTGACTTTC
CASSPDSTGANVLTF
>TRBV7-9|few|TRBJ2-7|.
TGTGCCAGCAGCCCCGGTAGGGGGGCCACCTACGAGCAGTACTTC
CASSPGRGATYEQYF